This T cell receptor beta chain was observed in a study of cytomegalovirus exposure and HLA in healthy donors. Study-wide background: Earlier, about 179 million T cells were analyzed, and 117 million unique TCR beta sequences were found among them. Overall study findings and caveats: An analysis that came later showed most CMV-associated TCR beta chains appearing HLA-restricted. A cluster of highly shared sequence variants was likely a sequencing artifact.

With 60 Vbeta and 13 Jbeta primers, the PCR was carried out. The assay was immunoSEQ multiplex PCR, and TCRdb's table has in-frame clones only and misses some. The table shows 110,000 to 150,000 clones, with around four fifths occurring only once. V was clipped by 2 bases and J by 4 bases, with 15 bases between them. Looked up from germline, CDR1 is KGHSH and CDR2 is LQKENI. The CDR3 totals 16 residues. About this clone itself: Its antigen remains unidentified.

This clonotype was sampled from a woman in her fifties or sixties in good health and CMV-seropositive. Sequencing input: PBMCs. The J gene is TRBJ1-5, the V gene TRBV18, with D uncertain. CDR3 sequence (DNA): TGTGCCAGCTCACCAGCGGCGGGAGGGAATAATCAGCCCCAGCATTTT. It specifies CASSPAAGGNNQPQHF.